A single sample gave rise to the 19 T cell receptor beta chains below, sequenced in a study of T cells after yellow fever vaccination. TCRdb ran MiXCR on the 5' RACE reads and lists one entry per CDR3 protein. This table holds roughly 150,000 distinct CDR3 sequences, around 7.7% found once. The sequencing used CD4+ T cells sorted from PBMCs, collected 5 days after the yellow fever booster vaccination. Source of these receptors: a man aged 25 to 40 who received the YFV17D yellow fever vaccine.

This clonotype appeared many times. V and J are TRBV29-1 and TRBJ2-1, with no clear D. The CDR3 has 10 amino acids. Trimming pared 5 bases from V and 7 bases from J, leaving 6 bases between. Germline CDR1 SQVTM, CDR2 ANQGSEA. The CDR3 DNA sequence: TGCAGCGTTAGTCGGAATGAGCAGTTCTTC. Encoded protein: CSVSRNEQFF.

As for this clonotype: A read error may be the cause here, since a much bigger clone is one base away. In DNA, the CDR3 is TGTGCCAGCAGCCCCAGGGCTCGGAACTATGGCTACACCTTC. This codes for CASSPRARNYGYTF. V usage is TRBV3-1 and J usage is TRBJ1-2, with D possibly being TRBD1 (5 bases). Trimming cost V 4 bases and J 2 bases, with 11 bases left between them. The germline gives CDR1 LGHDT, CDR2 YNNKEL (reference sequence). The CDR3 runs 14 residues.

At least ten counts were recorded for this clonotype. The CDR3: CASTFTRNNYGYTF. CDR3 sequence (DNA): TGTGCCAGTACCTTCACTCGTAATAACTATGGCTACACCTTC. V usage is TRBV19 and J usage is TRBJ1-2; no definite D call. This CDR3 spans 14 amino acids. Trimming left V 7 bases short and J 1 base short, with 13 bases between. Germline-derived CDR1 and CDR2 are LNHDA and SQIVND (reference sequence).

The sample holds many counts of this clonotype. The J gene is TRBJ2-7, the V gene TRBV7-2, with 8 nucleotides matching TRBD1. The CDR3 sequence is 14 residues long. Germline CDR1 is SGHTA and CDR2 is FQGNSA. V trimming: 2 bases; J trimming: 3 bases; junction bases outside the gene matches: 3. The CDR3 reads CASSLRDRNYEQYF. CDR3 nucleotide sequence: TGTGCCAGCAGCTTAAGGGACAGGAACTACGAGCAGTACTTC.

This clonotype showed up many times. This chain uses TRBV7-3 with TRBJ2-1; 11 nucleotides line up with TRBD2. Looked up from germline, CDR1 is SGHTA and CDR2 is FQGTGA. The CDR3 is 14 residues long. Trimming cost V 5 bases and J 8 bases; bases outside gene matches: 5. DNA for the CDR3: TGTGCCAGCAGCCCAACTAGCGGGAGCGATGAGCAGTTCTTC. It codes for CASSPTSGSDEQFF.

This clonotype showed up many times. The J gene is TRBJ1-1, the V gene TRBV29-1; D is unclear. Germline lookup yields CDR1 SQVTM and CDR2 ANQGSEA. V lost 8 bases, J lost 1 base, and 14 bases lay in between. This CDR3 has 13 residues. CDR3 region: CSSLTPTNTEAFF. CDR3 bases: TGCAGCTCTCTGACCCCCACGAACACTGAAGCTTTCTTT. The complete variable domain, with remaining parts taken from reference TRBV29-1 and TRBJ1-1, reads SAVISQKPSRDICQRGTSLTIQCQVDSQVTMMFWYRQQPGQSLTLIATANQGSEATYESGFVIDKFPISRPNLTFSTLTVSNMSPEDSSIYLCSSLTPTNTEAFFGQGTRLTVV.

This clonotype was seen at least ten times. The chain is built from TRBV20-1 and TRBJ2-3; 10 bases are shared with TRBD2. The junction had 6 bases not matched to a gene; V was cut back by 5 bases and J by 1 base. CDR3 length equals 15 residues. Looked up from germline, CDR1 is DFQATT and CDR2 is SNEGSKA (reference sequence). The CDR3 region has the DNA TGCAGTGCTTGGACGGGGACTAGCGGCACAGATACGCAGTATTTT. Encoded protein: CSAWTGTSGTDTQYF.

This clonotype was found many times. V and J are TRBV20-1 and TRBJ1-1; 9 nucleotides match TRBD1. The length of the CDR3 is 14 residues. V shed 6 bases and J 1 base; nucleotides not matched to a gene: 6. Germline CDR1 is DFQATT and CDR2 is SNEGSKA (reference sequence). CDR3 amino acids: CSAMTGGANTEAFF. CDR3 nucleotides: TGCAGTGCCATGACAGGGGGAGCGAACACTGAAGCTTTCTTT.

This clonotype was seen a few times. The chain combines TRBV20-1 with TRBJ2-4; 9 bases map to TRBD2. The CDR3 runs to 14 residues. CDR1 DFQATT and CDR2 SNEGSKA come from the germline V gene (reference sequence). Germline trimming cut 5 bases from V and 6 bases from J; bases unmatched to any gene: 8. In nucleotides, the CDR3 is TGCAGTGCTCGGGAGGGTAGCGGGAGAAACATTCAGTACTTC. Amino acid sequence: CSAREGSGRNIQYF.

This clonotype has ten or more counts. The chain is built from TRBV14 and TRBJ2-7, with D tentatively TRBD2 (5 bases). Germline V gives CDR1 SGHDN, CDR2 FVKESK. V lost 4 bases to trimming and J lost 12 bases, with 13 bases between them. This CDR3 is 11 amino acids long. CDR3 amino acids: CASSPAGLLYF. The CDR3, as DNA: TGTGCCAGCAGCCCGGCGGGCCTGCTGTACTTC.

There are many counts of this clonotype. The chain couples TRBV7-9 to TRBJ2-1; 13 positions match TRBD2. Per germline, CDR1 SEHNR and CDR2 FQNEAQ (reference sequence). The CDR3 is 15 amino acids. The V gene end was trimmed by 5 bases and the J gene end by 7 bases; junction bases not matched to a gene: 5. The CDR3 protein is CASSLTSGRANEQFF. The CDR3 nucleotides read TGTGCCAGCAGCCTTACTAGCGGGAGGGCGAATGAGCAGTTCTTC.

V is TRBV12-3 or TRBV12-4 and J is TRBJ2-2; 9 positions agree with TRBD1. V lost 6 bases, J lost 0 bases, and 14 bases stayed unmatched. This CDR3 region has 19 residues. CDR3 loop: CASRYWHRGLIANTGELFF. The CDR3 nucleotides read TGTGCCAGCAGGTACTGGCACAGGGGGCTAATAGCGAACACCGGGGAGCTGTTTTTT.

This clonotype was recorded once. The gene calls are TRBV19 and TRBJ2-1, with TRBD2 matching over 7 bases. The CDR3 covers 19 residues. The germline V gene has CDR1 LNHDA and CDR2 SQIVND (reference sequence). The V gene end was trimmed by 8 bases and the J gene end by 9 bases; junction bases not matched to a gene: 28. The CDR3: CASEKVISGLMGRLTEQFF. CDR3 DNA sequence: TGTGCCAGTGAAAAAGTTATTAGCGGGCTTATGGGTCGGCTCACTGAGCAGTTCTTC.

This clonotype was seen ten or more times. This rearrangement joins TRBV6-1 to TRBJ1-2; D uncertain. Germline CDR1 and CDR2: MNHNS and SASEGT. Trimming took off 6 bases at V and 3 bases at J, with 11 bases between the two ends. This CDR3 region has 13 residues. CDR3 region: CASRGVGDYGYTF. CDR3 sequence (DNA): TGTGCCAGCAGAGGAGTCGGGGACTATGGCTACACCTTC.

This clonotype was detected many times. The V gene is TRBV18, the J gene TRBJ2-1, with TRBD2 identical over 10 bases. The CDR3 sequence is 16 residues long. With V trimmed by 4 bases and J by 3 bases, 6 bases remained unmatched. CDR1 KGHSH and CDR2 LQKENI come from the germline V gene. CDR3 protein: CASSQGLAIVYNEQFF. DNA of the CDR3: TGTGCCAGCTCACAGGGACTAGCGATCGTCTACAATGAGCAGTTCTTC.

The sample holds many counts of this clonotype. This rearrangement joins TRBV3-1 to TRBJ1-1; D unclear. Deletions cut 0 bases from V and 11 bases from J, with 10 bases between. The CDR3 has 12 residues. Germline-derived CDR1 and CDR2 are LGHDT and YNNKEL (reference sequence). CDR3 loop: CASSQESGRAFF. CDR3 sequence (DNA): TGTGCCAGCAGCCAAGAGTCAGGACGGGCTTTCTTT.

The table lists this clonotype with many counts. The V gene is TRBV5-1, the J gene TRBJ2-4; the D gene is possibly TRBD2 (6 bases). V shed 1 base and J shed 0 bases, with 32 bases lying between them. Germline CDR1 and CDR2: SGHRS and YFSETQ. The CDR3 has 23 amino acids. In DNA form, the CDR3 reads TGCGCCAGCAGCTTGACGGTGATCAACAGGTTTGGAGGGTTATTCGCAGCCAAAAACATTCAGTACTTC. Its protein product is CASSLTVINRFGGLFAAKNIQYF.

This clonotype was counted only a few times. The chain couples TRBV4-3 to TRBJ1-6; TRBD1 matches 9 bases. Germline CDR1 LGHNA, CDR2 YSLEER. V shed 1 base and J 10 bases; nucleotides not matched to a gene: 11. There are 17 residues in the CDR3. This chain's CDR3 is CASSQGGLGQGSSPLHF. The CDR3 region has the DNA TGCGCCAGCAGCCAAGGGGGTTTGGGACAGGGATCCTCACCCCTCCACTTT.

This clonotype was detected many times. This chain uses TRBV5-1 with TRBJ2-7; a possible D gene is TRBD2 (6 bases). V dropped 4 bases and J dropped 2 bases, with 10 bases sitting between them. The CDR3 loop spans 13 amino acids. Germline CDR1 is SGHRS and CDR2 is YFSETQ. In DNA form, the CDR3 reads TGCGCCAGCAGCGAGCCGGGGGCCTACGAGCAGTACTTC. Translated, it gives CASSEPGAYEQYF.